These T cell receptor beta chains were read from a single sample in a study of blood T cell repertoires in COVID-19. The protocol was immunoSEQ multiplex PCR, while the TCRdb copy is restricted to in-frame clones and leaves out a portion. The table shows about 100,000 clones, with about 82% occurring only once. Sequenced sample: peripheral blood. The receptor set was obtained from a man aged 45-60 years with active or convalescent COVID-19. Each CDR3 is given with its conserved first and last residue. The order of the fields is J gene, D gene, clone size, V gene, CDR3 protein, CDR3 DNA. D genes are given only for firm matches. The size field is filled for only some rows; it gives once, few, many or a size class.

>TRBJ2-1|TRBD1|.|TRBV9
CASSEWGQSHNEQFF
TGTGCCAGCAGCGAGTGGGGACAGTCCCACAATGAGCAGTTCTTC
>TRBJ1-4|TRBD1|.|TRBV5-4
CASSRSQGLDEKLFF
TGTGCCAGCAGCCGTTCACAGGGGTTGGATGAAAAACTGTTTTTT
>TRBJ2-3|.|.|TRBV29-1
CSVDFLYTDTQYF
TGCAGCGTTGATTTTCTCTACACAGATACGCAGTATTTT
>TRBJ2-7|.|.|TRBV4-1
CASSQDGGATYEQYF
TGCGCCAGCAGCCAAGATGGAGGAGCAACCTACGAGCAGTACTTC
>TRBJ1-6|.|few|TRBV9
CASNSPGSLNSPLHF
TGTGCCTCGAACTCCCCGGGATCCCTTAATTCACCCCTCCACTTT
>TRBJ2-7|.|.|TRBV9
CASSGSGYEQYF
TGTGCCAGCAGCGGTAGCGGATACGAGCAGTACTTC
>TRBJ1-5|.|.|TRBV19
CASLHRTAGGQPQHF
TGTGCCAGCCTACACCGGACGGCCGGGGGTCAGCCCCAGCATTTT
>TRBJ2-1|.|.|TRBV5-1
CASSFSAGNEQFF
TGCGCCAGCAGCTTCTCTGCGGGCAATGAGCAGTTCTTC
>TRBJ2-1|TRBD1|.|TRBV18
CASSPRAGQGITEQFF
TGTGCCAGCTCACCTAGAGCAGGACAGGGGATTACTGAGCAGTTCTTC
>TRBJ2-2|TRBD1|.|TRBV24-1
CATSDLGQGETRELFF
TGTGCCACCAGTGATTTGGGGCAGGGGGAAACCAGGGAGCTGTTTTTT
>TRBJ2-1|.|.|TRBV27
CASSPDSWESQIF
TGTGCCAGCAGTCCCGATTCGTGGGAGAGCCAGATCTTC
>TRBJ2-7|.|.|TRBV28
CASSQPTGIDEQYF
TGTGCCAGCAGTCAGCCAACAGGGATAGACGAGCAGTACTTC
>TRBJ1-4|.|.|TRBV19
CASSIVWGAGTEKLFF
TGTGCCAGTAGTATAGTTTGGGGCGCGGGGACTGAAAAACTGTTTTTT
>TRBJ2-1|.|.|TRBV9
CASSVTIPSSYNEQFF
TGTGCCAGCAGCGTAACCATCCCCAGCTCCTACAATGAGCAGTTCTTC
>TRBJ2-2|.|.|TRBV6-5
CASRSTNTGELFF
TGTGCCAGCAGGTCCACGAACACCGGGGAGCTGTTTTTT
>TRBJ2-1|.|.|TRBV11-2
CASSFSAGMGNEQFF
TGTGCCAGCAGCTTCTCCGCGGGGATGGGGAATGAGCAGTTCTTC